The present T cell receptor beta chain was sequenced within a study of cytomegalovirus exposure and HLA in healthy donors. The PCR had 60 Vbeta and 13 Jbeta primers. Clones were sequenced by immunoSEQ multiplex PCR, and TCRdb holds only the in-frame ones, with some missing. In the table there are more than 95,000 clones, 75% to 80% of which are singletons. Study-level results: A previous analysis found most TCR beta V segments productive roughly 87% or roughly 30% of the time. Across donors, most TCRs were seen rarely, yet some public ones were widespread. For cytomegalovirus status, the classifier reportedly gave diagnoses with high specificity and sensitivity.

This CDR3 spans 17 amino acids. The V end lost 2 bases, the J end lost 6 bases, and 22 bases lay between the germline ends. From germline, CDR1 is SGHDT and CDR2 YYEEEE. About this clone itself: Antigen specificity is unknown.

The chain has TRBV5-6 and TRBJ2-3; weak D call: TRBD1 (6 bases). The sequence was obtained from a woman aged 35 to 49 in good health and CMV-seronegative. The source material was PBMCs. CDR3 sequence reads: CASSFPPGEKLFDTQYF. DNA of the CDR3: TGTGCCAGCAGCTTCCCTCCAGGGGAGAAACTTTTCGATACGCAGTATTTT.